This T cell receptor (beta chain) was retrieved from a study of shared clonotypes between healthy human individuals (dated by TCRdb to 2019 to 2021). Turning to the overall study: Three men and a couple of women, aged 18 to 49 years, made up the cohort. The study deeply sequenced blood TCR repertoires of about five healthy adults to estimate repertoire size and the extent of clonotype sharing between individuals. Different laboratories and diverse techniques were used to prepare libraries and sequence TCR repertoires, to increase sequencing depth and limit assay-specific biases. For each donor, CD4 naive and CD4 memory were each run on three plates, CD8 naive on two plates, and CD8 memory on one plate. Leukapheresis yielded between about 0.85 and 10 billion PBMCs per donor. What the study reported, not specific to this receptor: When several donors were compared, the shared fraction of clonotypes was roughly 5% for naive CD4, roughly 3.3% for naive CD8, roughly 2.3% for memory CD4, and 0.35% to 0.5% for memory CD8. Estimated clonotype richness was generally larger for naive than for memory subsets. Based on pairwise subsampling, the degree of clonotype sharing among donors was expected to be affected by sequencing depth. Because the study included a small number of donors, the genetic and exposure-history diversity represented was limited. Rarefaction of sorted-subset datasets indicated incomplete sequencing despite the large sequencing depth. Compared with non-shared clonotypes, clonotypes shared by all four sorted-subset donors had higher generation probabilities. Sampling was limited to blood, and TCR repertoires in tissue likely differ from TCR repertoires in blood.

TCR CDR3 regions were amplified from genomic DNA by multiplex PCR using the deep immunoSEQ assay. Genomic DNA extracted from each cell subset was distributed evenly over all wells of several immunoSEQ 96-well plates, and each plate served as one replicate. For sorted subsets, each replicate PCR was loaded with about 200 ng genomic DNA, equivalent to 30,000 to 35,000 T cell genomes. The purified libraries were quantified using a Qubit 3.0 fluorometer, sized with a Bioanalyzer 2100, and then quantified again using the KAPA Library Quantification kit. Every immunoSEQ 96-well plate was sequenced on a separate single-read 150-cycle Illumina NextSeq 550 flow cell. In the original analysis: Because only junctional sequences without quality scores were contained in the immunoSEQ output, filtering matching that applied to full-length reads could not be performed. Sequences were annotated with PyIR, a Python wrapper for IgBLAST v1.9, using IMGT germline references to assign V/J genes and CDR3. Reads were filtered out if the reads had weak V/J assignments (E-value above 1e-6), no CDR3, stop codons, out-of-frame junctions, or ambiguous translated residues. V3J clonotypes were defined as sequences sharing the same inferred V gene, J gene, and CDR3 amino acid sequence. To compute the percentage overlap between repertoires, the number of shared unique clonotypes was divided by the size of the smaller repertoire. Three approaches were used to assess repertoire richness: RTK rarefaction, the Chao1 estimator, and Recon v2.1 estimates of unobserved clonotypes. For all TCRbeta clonotypes obtained by the gDNA method from several donors, generation probabilities were computed with OLGA. This immuneACCESS table, as held by TCRdb, lists in-frame sequences with V and J called but not all clones. Of the missing ones, under half trace to an unresolved V gene in checked studies; the others have no known cause. V and J calls and clone size are as listed in that table; D and trimming were resolved from the DNA. In this sample the table shows approximately 590,000 clones, about 95% of which occur a single time. 0.11% of the sample lies in the top ten.

CD8 naive samples were obtained by positive selection for CCR7 among CD45RO-negative cells, yielding a CD45RA+CCR7+ population from which TemRA cells were excluded. The donors were healthy, HIV-negative adults with no recently reported acute infections or vaccinations. Every donor was a Caucasian adult living in Nashville, Tennessee, USA. After blood collection by leukapheresis, PBMCs were isolated using Ficoll-Histopaque density gradient centrifugation and then cryopreserved in the vapor phase of liquid nitrogen. Analytical flow cytometry was used to check the purity and quantity of each magnetically sorted T cell population. From each sorted fraction, genomic DNA was isolated and quantified by UV absorbance on a Nanodrop 2000c. Worth noting for this clone: Its antigen remains undetermined. No base qualities exist here, and no much larger clone lies one base off it. Additional DNA sequences in this sample encode the identical CDR3.

The source of this sequence is a woman younger than 45 in good health. The sample taken for sequencing was naive CD8+ T cells sorted from blood. The cell subset or site label here, explained by the study, means: CD45RA+CCR7+.

The bases read TGTGCCAGCAGTTTAGACCGAGGGGAGACCCAGTACTTC. Translated, it gives CASSLDRGETQYF. The rearrangement joined TRBV28 to TRBJ2-5; D gene: possibly TRBD2, on 5 matching bases. The V and J ends are trimmed by 2 bases and 5 bases, leaving 9 bases between them. The CDR3 runs 13 amino acids, cysteine and phenylalanine included. Just the 39-base CDR3 DNA is kept, in frame starting at base 1. CDR1 and CDR2 (MDHEN, SYDVKM) derive from the germline V gene. The full variable domain, completed from the reference TRBV28 and TRBJ2-5 proteins outside the CDR3, reads DVKVTQSSRYLVKRTGEKVFLECVQDMDHENMFWYRQDPGLGLRLIYFSYDVKMKEKGDIPEGYSVSREKKERFSLILESASTNQTSMYLCASSLDRGETQYFGPGTRLLVL.